This TCR beta chain was recovered during a study of T cell changes during pregnancy in multiple sclerosis. CDR3 size: 12 residues. The V and J ends lost 6 bases and 5 bases respectively, with 7 bases between them. TCRdb's table, derived via immunoSEQ multiplex PCR, lists solely in-frame clones and lacks some. Here the sample spans roughly 45,000 clones, 85% to 95% being singletons. The chain joins TRBV23-1 to TRBJ2-2; D remains unclear. TRBV23-1 counts as an open reading frame of uncertain function. The clonotype originates from a female donor with multiple sclerosis, enrolled in a pregnancy study. The sequencing here drew on CD8+ T cells from peripheral blood mononuclear cells, taken in the first trimester of pregnancy. CDR3 sequence reads: CASRTGTGELFF. CDR3 bases: TGCGCCAGCAGAACCGGGACCGGGGAGCTGTTTTTT.